The 6 T cell receptor beta chains reported below all come from one sample, sequenced in a study of long-term antiretroviral therapy in people with HIV (dated by TCRdb to between 2021 and 2023). Sequencing of the TRB variable region was done with the immunoSEQ hsTCRB v3.0 assay at survey level resolution. TCRdb limited this immuneACCESS table to in-frame rearrangements with V and J called. A share of clones is missing; checked studies link under half to unresolved V genes, and the rest is unexplained. For this sample the table gives about 25,000 clones, of which roughly 79% were detected only once. Of the sample, over 8.5% falls within the top ten clones. The material sequenced was unsorted PBMCs, taken 2.1 years after starting antiretroviral therapy. All receptors derive from a man aged 25 to 40 with HIV.

V is TRBV29-1 and J is TRBJ2-7, with 13 bases matching TRBD2. There are 13 residues in the CDR3. From germline, CDR1 is SQVTM and CDR2 ANQGSEA. V lost 6 bases to trimming and J lost 4 bases; unmatched junction nucleotides: 3. CDR3 bases: TGCAGCGTCTTGACTAGCGGGAGGTACGAGCAGTACTTC. Amino acids: CSVLTSGRYEQYF.

This sequence joins TRBV11-2 and TRBJ2-7; 12 bases are shared with TRBD2. Germline V gene data show CDR1 as SGHAT and CDR2 as FQNNGV. This CDR3 is 17 amino acids long. J was trimmed by 2 bases and V by 5 bases; bases with no gene match: 10. CDR3 nucleotides: TGTGCCAGCAGCGTGACTAGCGGGGGAGGCCCCACCTACGAGCAGTACTTC. Its translation: CASSVTSGGGPTYEQYF.

The chain joins TRBV7-9 to TRBJ2-1, with 11 bases matching TRBD2. Losses at the gene ends were 6 bases for V and 12 bases for J; bases not matched to a gene: 7. Germline CDR1 is SEHNR and CDR2 is FQNEAQ (reference sequence). The CDR3 has 13 amino acids. CDR3 nucleotides: TGTGCCAGCAGTTTATCTAGCGGGAGGTGGCAGTTCTTC. It is translated as CASSLSSGRWQFF.

This clone was detected once. This chain uses TRBV30 with TRBJ2-1, with D maybe TRBD1 (6 bases). The length of the CDR3 is 15 residues. The V end lost 5 bases, the J end lost 0 bases, and 14 bases lay between the germline ends. Germline loops: CDR1 GTSNPN, CDR2 SVGIG (reference sequence). The CDR3 spells CAWYNTGSSYNEQFF. DNA for the CDR3: TGTGCCTGGTACAATACAGGGAGCTCCTACAATGAGCAGTTCTTC.

In this sample, this clone turned up a few times. The chain recombines TRBV10-3 with TRBJ1-6; 8 bases are shared with TRBD1. The germline V gene has CDR1 ENHRY and CDR2 SYGVKD. There are 14 residues in the CDR3. With V trimmed by 5 bases and J by 11 bases, 8 bases remained unmatched. CDR3 nucleotides: TGTGCCATCAGTCAAGACAGGGGCGTAGCACCCCTCCACTTT. Translation gives CAISQDRGVAPLHF.

This clone occurred a few times. The chain carries TRBV9 and TRBJ2-1; perhaps TRBD2 as D (5 bases). V was cut by 0 bases and J by 3 bases, with 10 bases left in between. The CDR3 is made up of 15 amino acids. Germline-derived CDR1 and CDR2 are SGDLS and YYNGEE. CDR3 sequence reads: CASSVGLADYNEQFF. CDR3 DNA: TGTGCCAGCAGCGTAGGGCTAGCAGACTACAATGAGCAGTTCTTC.